The text below deals with one T cell receptor (beta chain). Trimming removed 1 base at V and 5 bases at J, with 8 bases between. CDR1 SGHDN and CDR2 FVKESK come from the germline V gene. The CDR3 has 13 residues. The RNA, about 0.45 to 1 ug, was put through reverse transcription using random hexamers. TCRdb used MiXCR to reprocess the immunoSEQ multiplex PCR reads, holding one entry per CDR3 protein. The table records some 240,000 distinct CDR3 sequences, less than 96% of them present only once. The data originate from a study of CD8 T cells in Susac syndrome. The V call is TRBV14, the J call TRBJ1-2; D remains ambiguous. The receptor was derived from a human donor with Susac syndrome. The material sequenced was CD4+ T cells from PBMCs. CDR3 amino acids: CASSQARLYGYTF. The CDR3 nucleotides read TGTGCCAGCAGCCAAGCGAGGCTTTATGGCTACACCTTC.